What follows describes a single TCR beta chain. Participants were aged roughly 18 to 89 years from around 25 US areas. Participants were placed into cohorts based on the clinical history they reported. The data were obtained in a study of blood T cell repertoires in COVID-19. About the study: Collection of acute and convalescent COVID-19 samples took place in the United States, Italy and Spain.

In the original processing: Amplifying reference gene primers gave estimates of nucleated cell counts. Measured with immunoSEQ multiplex PCR; TCRdb has only the in-frame clones, and not every one. The D gene and trimming were derived from the DNA, and the V and J assignments and clone size from that table. Of 300,000 to 500,000 clones detected, approximately 88% appear once; the ten largest clones hold over 2%. Germline-derived CDR1 and CDR2 are MNHEY and SVGAGI. This CDR3 has 14 amino acids. V lost 6 bases and J lost 5, with 16 bases in between. The TCR was taken from a woman aged 35 to 49 with acute COVID-19. The sequencing input was PBMCs or T cells enriched from blood (not recorded which). V usage is TRBV6-5 and J usage is TRBJ2-5, with TRBD1 as a possible D gene (6 bases). CDR3 bases: TGTGCCAGCAGCCGACAGGTAGGAAGCGAGACCCAGTACTTC. Protein sequence: CASSRQVGSETQYF.